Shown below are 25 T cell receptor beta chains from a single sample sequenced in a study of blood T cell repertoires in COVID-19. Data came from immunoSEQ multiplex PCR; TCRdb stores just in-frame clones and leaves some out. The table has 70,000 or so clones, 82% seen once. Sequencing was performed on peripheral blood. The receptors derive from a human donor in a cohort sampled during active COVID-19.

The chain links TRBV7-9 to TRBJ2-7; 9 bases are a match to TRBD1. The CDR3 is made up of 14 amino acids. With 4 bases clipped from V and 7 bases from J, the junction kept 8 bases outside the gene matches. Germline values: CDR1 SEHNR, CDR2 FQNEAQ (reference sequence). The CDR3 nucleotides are TGTGCCAGCAGCTCGGGACAGGGAAGTCGGGAGCAGTACTTC. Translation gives CASSSGQGSREQYF.

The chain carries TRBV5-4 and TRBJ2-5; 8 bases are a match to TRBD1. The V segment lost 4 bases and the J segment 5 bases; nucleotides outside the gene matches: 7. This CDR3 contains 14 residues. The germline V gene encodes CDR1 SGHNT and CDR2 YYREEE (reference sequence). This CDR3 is CASSAQGADETQYF. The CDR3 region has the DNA TGTGCCAGCAGCGCGCAGGGGGCTGACGAGACCCAGTACTTC.

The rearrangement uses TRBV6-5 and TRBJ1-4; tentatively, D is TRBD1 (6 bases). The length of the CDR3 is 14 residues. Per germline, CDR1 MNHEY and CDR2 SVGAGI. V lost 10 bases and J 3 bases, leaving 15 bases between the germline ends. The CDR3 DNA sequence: TGTGCCATAACGAACAGGGCGGCTAATGAAAAACTGTTTTTT. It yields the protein CAITNRAANEKLFF.

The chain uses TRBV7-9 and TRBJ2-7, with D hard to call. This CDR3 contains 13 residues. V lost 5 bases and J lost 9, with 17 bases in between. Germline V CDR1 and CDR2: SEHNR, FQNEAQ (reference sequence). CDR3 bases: TGTGCCAGCAGCCCAGGAAGAAGGTTCGGGCAGTACTTC. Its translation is CASSPGRRFGQYF.

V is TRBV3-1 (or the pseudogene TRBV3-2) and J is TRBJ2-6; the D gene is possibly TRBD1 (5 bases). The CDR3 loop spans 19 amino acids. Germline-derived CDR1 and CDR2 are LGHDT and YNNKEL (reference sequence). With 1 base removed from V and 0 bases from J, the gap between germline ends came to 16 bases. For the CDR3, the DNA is TGTGCCAGCAGCCAAGTGGTTACTCAAAGGGGCTCTGGGGCCAACGTCCTGACTTTC. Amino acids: CASSQVVTQRGSGANVLTF.

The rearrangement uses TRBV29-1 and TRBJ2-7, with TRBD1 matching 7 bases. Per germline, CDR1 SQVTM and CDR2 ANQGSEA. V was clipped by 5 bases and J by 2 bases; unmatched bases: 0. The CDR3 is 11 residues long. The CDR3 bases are TGCAGCGTTACAGGGGCCTACGAGCAGTACTTC. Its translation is CSVTGAYEQYF.

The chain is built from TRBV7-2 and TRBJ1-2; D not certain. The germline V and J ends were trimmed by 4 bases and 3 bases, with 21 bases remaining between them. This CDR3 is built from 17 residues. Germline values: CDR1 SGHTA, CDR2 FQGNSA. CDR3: CASSSVILSGDDYGYTF. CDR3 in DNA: TGTGCCAGCAGCTCCGTGATCTTATCGGGAGACGACTATGGCTACACCTTC.

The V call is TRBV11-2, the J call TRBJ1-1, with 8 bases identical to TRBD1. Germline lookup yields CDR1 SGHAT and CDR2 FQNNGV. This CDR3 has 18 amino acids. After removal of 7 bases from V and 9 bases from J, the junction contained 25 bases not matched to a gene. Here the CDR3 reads CASNTYRGQGAKGRQAFF. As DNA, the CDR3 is TGTGCCAGCAACACATATCGAGGGCAGGGGGCGAAGGGCCGCCAAGCTTTCTTT.

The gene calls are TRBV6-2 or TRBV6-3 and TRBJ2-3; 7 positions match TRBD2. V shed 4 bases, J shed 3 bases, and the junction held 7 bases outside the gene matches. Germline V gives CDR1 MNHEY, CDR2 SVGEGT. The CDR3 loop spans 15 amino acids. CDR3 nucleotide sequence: TGTGCCAGCAGTTCGCGGGGGATCCAAACAGATACGCAGTATTTT. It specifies CASSSRGIQTDTQYF.

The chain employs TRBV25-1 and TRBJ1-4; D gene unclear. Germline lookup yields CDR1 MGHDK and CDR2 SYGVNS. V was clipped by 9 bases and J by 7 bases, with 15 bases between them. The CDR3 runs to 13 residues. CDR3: CASENMVGEKLFF. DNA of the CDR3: TGTGCCAGTGAGAATATGGTCGGTGAAAAACTGTTTTTT.

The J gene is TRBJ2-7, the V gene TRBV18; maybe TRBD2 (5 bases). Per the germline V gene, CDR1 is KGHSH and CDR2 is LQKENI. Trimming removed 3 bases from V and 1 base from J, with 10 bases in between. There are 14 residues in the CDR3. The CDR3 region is CASSPLAGSYEQYF. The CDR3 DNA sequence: TGTGCCAGCTCACCCCTGGCGGGTTCCTACGAGCAGTACTTC.

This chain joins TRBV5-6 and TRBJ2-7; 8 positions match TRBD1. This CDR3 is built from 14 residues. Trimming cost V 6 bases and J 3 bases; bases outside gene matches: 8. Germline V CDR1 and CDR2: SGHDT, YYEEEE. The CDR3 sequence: CASTSLGQGYEQYF. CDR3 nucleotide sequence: TGTGCCAGCACCAGTCTTGGACAGGGCTACGAGCAGTACTTC.

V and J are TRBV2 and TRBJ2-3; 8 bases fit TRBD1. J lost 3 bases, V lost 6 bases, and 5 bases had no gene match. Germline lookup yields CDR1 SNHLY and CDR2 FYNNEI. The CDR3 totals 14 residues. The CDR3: CASRDRGGTDTQYF. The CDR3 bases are TGTGCCAGCAGAGACAGGGGCGGGACAGATACGCAGTATTTT. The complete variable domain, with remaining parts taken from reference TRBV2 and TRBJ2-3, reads EPEVTQTPSHQVTQMGQEVILRCVPISNHLYFYWYRQILGQKVEFLVSFYNNEISEKSEIFDDQFSVERPDGSNFTLKIRSTKLEDSAMYFCASRDRGGTDTQYFGPGTRLTVL.

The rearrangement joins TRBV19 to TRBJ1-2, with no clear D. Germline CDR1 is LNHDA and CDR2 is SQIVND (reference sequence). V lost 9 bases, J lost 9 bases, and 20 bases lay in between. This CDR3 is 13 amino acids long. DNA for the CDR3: TGTGCCAGCCTTGTCCCCGGGTTTCCGCGCTACACCTTC. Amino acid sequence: CASLVPGFPRYTF.

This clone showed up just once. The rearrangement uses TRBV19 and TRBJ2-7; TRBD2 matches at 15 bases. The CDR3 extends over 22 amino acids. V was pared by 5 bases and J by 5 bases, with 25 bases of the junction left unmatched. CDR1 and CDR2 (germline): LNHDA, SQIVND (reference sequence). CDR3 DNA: TGTGCCAGTAGTCCACTTCGAGGGGCCACCGGGACTAGCGGGGGGATAGGTAACGAGCAGTACTTC. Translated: CASSPLRGATGTSGGIGNEQYF. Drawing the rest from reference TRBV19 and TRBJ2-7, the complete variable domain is DGGITQSPKYLFRKEGQNVTLSCEQNLNHDAMYWYRQDPGQGLRLIYYSQIVNDFQKGDIAEGYSVSREKKESFPLTVTSAQKNPTAFYLCASSPLRGATGTSGGIGNEQYFGPGTRLTVT.

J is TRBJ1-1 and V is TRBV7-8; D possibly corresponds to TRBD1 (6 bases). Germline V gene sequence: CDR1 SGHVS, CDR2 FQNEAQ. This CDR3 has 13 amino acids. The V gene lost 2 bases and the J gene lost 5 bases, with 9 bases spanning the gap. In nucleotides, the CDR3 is TGTGCCAGCAGCTTAACAGGGAAGACTGAAGCTTTCTTT. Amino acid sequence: CASSLTGKTEAFF.

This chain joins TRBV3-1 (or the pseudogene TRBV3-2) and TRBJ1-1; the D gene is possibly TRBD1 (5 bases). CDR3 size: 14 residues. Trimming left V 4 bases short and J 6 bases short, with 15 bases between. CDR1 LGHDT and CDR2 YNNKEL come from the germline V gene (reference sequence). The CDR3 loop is CASSPVWGGAEAFF. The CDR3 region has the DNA TGTGCCAGCAGCCCCGTGTGGGGGGGTGCTGAAGCTTTCTTT.

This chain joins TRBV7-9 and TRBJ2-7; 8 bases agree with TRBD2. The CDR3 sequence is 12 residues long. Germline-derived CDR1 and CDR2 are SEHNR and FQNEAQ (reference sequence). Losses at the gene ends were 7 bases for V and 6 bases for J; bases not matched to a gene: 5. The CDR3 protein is CASTGRGVEQYF. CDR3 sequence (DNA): TGTGCCAGCACCGGGAGGGGGGTCGAGCAGTACTTC.

The CDR3 region has the DNA TGTGCCACCAGCCGGACAGGGCGTGAAAAACTGTTTTTT. Translation: CATSRTGREKLFF. The J gene is TRBJ1-4, the V gene TRBV15; TRBD1 agrees at 8 bases. CDR3 length: 13 residues. Per germline, CDR1 LNHNV and CDR2 YYDKDF (reference sequence). V shed 5 bases and J 7 bases; nucleotides not matched to a gene: 3.

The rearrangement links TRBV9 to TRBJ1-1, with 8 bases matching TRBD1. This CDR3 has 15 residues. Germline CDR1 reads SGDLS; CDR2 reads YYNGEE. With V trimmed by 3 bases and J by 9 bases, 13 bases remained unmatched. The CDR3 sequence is CASSGQTGQAPKAFF. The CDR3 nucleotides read TGTGCCAGCAGCGGTCAGACGGGACAGGCCCCCAAAGCTTTCTTT. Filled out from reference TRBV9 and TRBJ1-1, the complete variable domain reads DSGVTQTPKHLITATGQRVTLRCSPRSGDLSVYWYQQSLDQGLQFLIQYYNGEERAKGNILERFSAQQFPDLHSELNLSSLELGDSALYFCASSGQTGQAPKAFFGQGTRLTVV.

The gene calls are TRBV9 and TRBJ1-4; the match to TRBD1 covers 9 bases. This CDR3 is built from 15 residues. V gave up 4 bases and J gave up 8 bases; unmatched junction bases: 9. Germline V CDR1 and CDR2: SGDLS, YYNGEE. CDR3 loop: CASSPGTGSREKLFF. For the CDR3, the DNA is TGTGCCAGCAGCCCGGGGACAGGGAGTCGGGAAAAACTGTTTTTT. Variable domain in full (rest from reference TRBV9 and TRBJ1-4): DSGVTQTPKHLITATGQRVTLRCSPRSGDLSVYWYQQSLDQGLQFLIQYYNGEERAKGNILERFSAQQFPDLHSELNLSSLELGDSALYFCASSPGTGSREKLFFGSGTQLSVL.

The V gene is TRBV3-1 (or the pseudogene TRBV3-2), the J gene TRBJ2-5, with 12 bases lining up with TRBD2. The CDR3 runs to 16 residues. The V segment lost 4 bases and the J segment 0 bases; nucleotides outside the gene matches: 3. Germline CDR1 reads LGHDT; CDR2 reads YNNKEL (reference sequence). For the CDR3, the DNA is TGTGCCAGCAGCCCTCGACTAGCGGGGGACCAAGAGACCCAGTACTTC. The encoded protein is CASSPRLAGDQETQYF.

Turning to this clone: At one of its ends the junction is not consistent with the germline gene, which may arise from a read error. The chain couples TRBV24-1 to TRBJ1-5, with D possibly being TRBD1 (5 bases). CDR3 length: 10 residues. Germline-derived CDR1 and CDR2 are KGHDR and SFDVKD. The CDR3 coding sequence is TGCCTACGGGGGGGTCAGCCCCAGCATTTT. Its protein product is CLRGGQPQHF.

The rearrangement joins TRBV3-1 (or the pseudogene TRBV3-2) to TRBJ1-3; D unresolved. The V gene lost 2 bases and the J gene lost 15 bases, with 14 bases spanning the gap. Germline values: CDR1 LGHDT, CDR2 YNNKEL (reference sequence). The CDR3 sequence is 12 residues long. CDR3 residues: CASSQSTGSQYF. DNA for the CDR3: TGTGCCAGCAGCCAATCGACGGGGTCCCAATATTTT.

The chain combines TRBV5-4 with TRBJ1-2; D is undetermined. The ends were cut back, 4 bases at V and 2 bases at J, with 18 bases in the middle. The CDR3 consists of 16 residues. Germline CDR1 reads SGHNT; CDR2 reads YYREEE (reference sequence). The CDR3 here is CASSPPGLERNYGYTF. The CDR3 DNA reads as TGTGCCAGCAGCCCCCCGGGGTTAGAGAGAAACTATGGCTACACCTTC. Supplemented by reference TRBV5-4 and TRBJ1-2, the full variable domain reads ETGVTQSPTHLIKTRGQQVTLRCSSQSGHNTVSWYQQALGQGPQFIFQYYREEENGRGNFPPRFSGLQFPNYSSELNVNALELDDSALYLCASSPPGLERNYGYTFGSGTRLTVV.